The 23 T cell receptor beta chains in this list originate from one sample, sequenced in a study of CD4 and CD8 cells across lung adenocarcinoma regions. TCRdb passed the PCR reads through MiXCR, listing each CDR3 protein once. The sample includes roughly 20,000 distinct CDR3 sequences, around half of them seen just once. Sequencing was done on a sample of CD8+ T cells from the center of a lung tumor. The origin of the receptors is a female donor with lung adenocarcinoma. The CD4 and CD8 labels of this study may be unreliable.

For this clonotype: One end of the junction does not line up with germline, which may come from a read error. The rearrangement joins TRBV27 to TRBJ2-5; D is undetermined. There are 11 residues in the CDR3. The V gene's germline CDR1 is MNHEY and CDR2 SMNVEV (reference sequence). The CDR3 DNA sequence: TGTGCGGGCCGTGCGTACGAGACGCAGTATTTC. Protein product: CAGRAYETQYF.

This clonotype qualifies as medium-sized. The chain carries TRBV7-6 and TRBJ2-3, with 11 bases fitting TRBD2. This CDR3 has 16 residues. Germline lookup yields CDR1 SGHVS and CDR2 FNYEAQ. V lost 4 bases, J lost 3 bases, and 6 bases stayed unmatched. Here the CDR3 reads CASSSRIAGGTDTQYF. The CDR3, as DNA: TGTGCCAGCAGCTCCCGTATAGCGGGAGGGACAGATACGCAGTATTTT.

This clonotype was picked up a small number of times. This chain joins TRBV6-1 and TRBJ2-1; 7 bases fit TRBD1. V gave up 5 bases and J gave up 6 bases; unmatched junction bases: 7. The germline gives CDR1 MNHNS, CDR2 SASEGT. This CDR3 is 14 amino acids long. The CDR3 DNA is TGTGCCAGCAGTCCGCTGACAGGGATCAATGAGCAGTTCTTC. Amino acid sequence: CASSPLTGINEQFF.

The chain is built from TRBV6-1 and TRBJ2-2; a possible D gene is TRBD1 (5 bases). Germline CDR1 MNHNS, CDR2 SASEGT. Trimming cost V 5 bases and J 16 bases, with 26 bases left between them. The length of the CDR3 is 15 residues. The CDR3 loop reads CASSSAGVSTGTQFF. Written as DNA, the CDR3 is TGTGCCAGCAGTAGCGCTGGTGTAAGCACAGGTACGCAGTTTTTT.

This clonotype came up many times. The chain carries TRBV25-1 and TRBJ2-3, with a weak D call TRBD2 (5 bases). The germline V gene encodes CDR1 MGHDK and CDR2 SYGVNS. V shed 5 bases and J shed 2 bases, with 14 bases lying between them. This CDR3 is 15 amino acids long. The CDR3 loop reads CASSPLDRDTDTQYF. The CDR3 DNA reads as TGTGCCAGCAGTCCTCTAGACCGGGACACAGATACGCAGTATTTT.

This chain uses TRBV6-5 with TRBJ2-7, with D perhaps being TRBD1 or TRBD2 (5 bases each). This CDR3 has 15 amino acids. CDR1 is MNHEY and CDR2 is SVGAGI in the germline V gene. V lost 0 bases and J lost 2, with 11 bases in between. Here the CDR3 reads CASSYSRDATYEQYF. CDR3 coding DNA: TGTGCCAGCAGTTACTCCCGGGACGCTACCTACGAGCAGTACTTC.

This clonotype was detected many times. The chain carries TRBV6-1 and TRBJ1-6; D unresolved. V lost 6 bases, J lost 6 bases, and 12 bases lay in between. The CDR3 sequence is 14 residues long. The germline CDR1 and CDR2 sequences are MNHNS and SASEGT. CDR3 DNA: TGTGCCAGCAGGGCTTGGGCCAGTAATTCACCCCTCCACTTT. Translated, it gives CASRAWASNSPLHF.

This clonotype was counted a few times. CDR3 sequence reads: CASSPYRGYNEQFF. The CDR3 DNA is TGTGCCAGCTCACCTTACAGGGGATACAATGAGCAGTTCTTC. The chain employs TRBV18 and TRBJ2-1; the match to TRBD1 covers 7 bases. Trimming cost V 3 bases and J 4 bases; bases outside gene matches: 3. Germline V gene data show CDR1 as KGHSH and CDR2 as LQKENI. The CDR3 totals 14 residues.

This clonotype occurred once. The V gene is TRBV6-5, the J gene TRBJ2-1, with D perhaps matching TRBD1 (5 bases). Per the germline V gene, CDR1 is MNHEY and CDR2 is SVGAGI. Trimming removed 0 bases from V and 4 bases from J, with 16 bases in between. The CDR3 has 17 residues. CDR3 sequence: CASSYSSWYRSYNEQFF. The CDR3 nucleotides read TGTGCCAGCAGTTACTCGAGTTGGTACAGGAGTTACAATGAGCAGTTCTTC.

CDR3 protein: CASSLGTGFYNSPLHF. For the CDR3, the DNA is TGTGCCAGCAGCTTAGGCACAGGCTTCTATAATTCACCCCTCCACTTT. The rearrangement joins TRBV7-9 to TRBJ1-6; possibly TRBD1 for D (5 bases). The CDR3 contains 16 residues. Between the trimmed V and J ends, which lost 1 base and 3 bases, there was a span of 10 bases. The germline CDR1 and CDR2 sequences are SEHNR and FQNEAQ (reference sequence). Together with reference TRBV7-9 and TRBJ1-6, the CDR3 gives the full variable domain: DTGVSQNPRHKITKRGQNVTFRCDPISEHNRLYWYRQTLGQGPEFLTYFQNEAQLEKSRLLSDRFSAERPKGSFSTLEIQRTEQGDSAMYLCASSLGTGFYNSPLHFGNGTRLTVT.

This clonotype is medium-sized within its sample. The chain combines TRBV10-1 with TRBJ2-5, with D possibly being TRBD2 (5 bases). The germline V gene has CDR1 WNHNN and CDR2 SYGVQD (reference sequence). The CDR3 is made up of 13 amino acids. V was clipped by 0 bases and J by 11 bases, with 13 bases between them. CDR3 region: CASSESAGSEQYF. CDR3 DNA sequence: TGCGCCAGCAGTGAGTCGGCGGGCTCAGAGCAGTACTTC.

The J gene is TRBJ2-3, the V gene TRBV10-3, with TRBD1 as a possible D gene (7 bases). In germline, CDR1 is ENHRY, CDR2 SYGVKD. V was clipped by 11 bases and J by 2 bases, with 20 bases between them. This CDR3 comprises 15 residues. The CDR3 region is CAGGQGGGSTDTQYF. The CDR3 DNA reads TGTGCCGGGGGGCAGGGGGGCGGCTCCACAGATACGCAGTATTTT.

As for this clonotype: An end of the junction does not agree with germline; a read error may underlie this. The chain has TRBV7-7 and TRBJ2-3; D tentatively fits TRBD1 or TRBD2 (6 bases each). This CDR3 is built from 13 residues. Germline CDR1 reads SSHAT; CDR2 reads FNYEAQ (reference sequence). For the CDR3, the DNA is TGTGCTAGCAGCTTCAGAGGGGGGGATACGCAGTATTTT. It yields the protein CASSFRGGDTQYF.

The CDR3 loop reads CGGGLGGGAKDTQYF. Here the CDR3 DNA reads TGCGGCGGGGGGCTCGGGGGCGGTGCCAAAGACACCCAGTACTTC. The chain is built from TRBV10-2 and TRBJ2-4, with 8 positions matching TRBD2. Germline V gives CDR1 WSHSY, CDR2 SAAADI. The CDR3 is 15 amino acids.

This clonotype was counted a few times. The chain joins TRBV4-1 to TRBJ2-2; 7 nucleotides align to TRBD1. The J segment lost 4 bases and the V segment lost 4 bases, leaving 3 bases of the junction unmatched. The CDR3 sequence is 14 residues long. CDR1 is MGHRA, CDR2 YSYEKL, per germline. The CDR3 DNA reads TGCGCCAGCAGCCGACAGGGCGGCACCGGGGAGCTGTTTTTT. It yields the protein CASSRQGGTGELFF.

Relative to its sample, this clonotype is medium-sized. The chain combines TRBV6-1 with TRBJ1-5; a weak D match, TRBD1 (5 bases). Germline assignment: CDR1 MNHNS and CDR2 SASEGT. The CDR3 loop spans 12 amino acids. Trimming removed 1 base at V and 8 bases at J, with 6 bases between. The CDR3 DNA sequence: TGTGCCAGCAGTGAAGGGGGGAAGCCCCAGCATTTT. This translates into CASSEGGKPQHF.

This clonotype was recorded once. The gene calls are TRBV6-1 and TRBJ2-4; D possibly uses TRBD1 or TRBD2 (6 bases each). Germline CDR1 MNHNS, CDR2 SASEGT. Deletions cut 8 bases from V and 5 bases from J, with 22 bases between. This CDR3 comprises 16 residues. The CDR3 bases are TGTGCCAGCGGGGGGCACGGGGGCCGGGACCAAAACATTCAGTACTTC. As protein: CASGGHGGRDQNIQYF.

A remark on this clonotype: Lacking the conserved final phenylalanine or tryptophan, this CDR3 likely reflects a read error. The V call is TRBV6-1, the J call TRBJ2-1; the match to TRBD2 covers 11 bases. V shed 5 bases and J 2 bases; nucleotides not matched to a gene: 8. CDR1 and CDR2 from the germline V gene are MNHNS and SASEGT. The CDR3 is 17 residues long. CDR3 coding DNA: TGTGCCAGCAGTCCCCGGGGTAGCGGGGGGGCCTACAATGAGCAGTTCTGC. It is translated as CASSPRGSGGAYNEQFC.

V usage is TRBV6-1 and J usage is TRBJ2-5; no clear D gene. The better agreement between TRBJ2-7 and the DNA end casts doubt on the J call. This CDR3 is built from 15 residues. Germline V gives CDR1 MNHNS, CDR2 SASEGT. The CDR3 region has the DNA TGTGCCAGCAGTGAAACTGCGTTCCCTCGTTTCGAGCAGTACTTC. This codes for CASSETAFPRFEQYF.

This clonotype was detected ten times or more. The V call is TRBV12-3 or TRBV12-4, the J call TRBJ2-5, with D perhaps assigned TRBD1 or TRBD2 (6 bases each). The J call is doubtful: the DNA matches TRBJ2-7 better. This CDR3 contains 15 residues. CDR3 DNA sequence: TGTGCCAGCAGCGATGGCGGGACACGGAAATACGAGCAGTACTTC. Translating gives CASSDGGTRKYEQYF.

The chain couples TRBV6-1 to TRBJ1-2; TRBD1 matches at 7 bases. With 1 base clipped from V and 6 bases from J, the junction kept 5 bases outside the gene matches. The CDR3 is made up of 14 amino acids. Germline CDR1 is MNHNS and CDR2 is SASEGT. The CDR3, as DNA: TGTGCCAGCAGTGAAGGCAGGGGGACGGATGGCTACACCTTC. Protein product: CASSEGRGTDGYTF.

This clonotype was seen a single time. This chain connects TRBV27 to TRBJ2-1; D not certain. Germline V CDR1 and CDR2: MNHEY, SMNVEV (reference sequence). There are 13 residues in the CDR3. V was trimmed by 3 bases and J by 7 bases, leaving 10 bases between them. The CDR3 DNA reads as TGTGCCAGCAGTTTTCCGGGTTTTAATGAGCAGTTCTTC. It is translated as CASSFPGFNEQFF.

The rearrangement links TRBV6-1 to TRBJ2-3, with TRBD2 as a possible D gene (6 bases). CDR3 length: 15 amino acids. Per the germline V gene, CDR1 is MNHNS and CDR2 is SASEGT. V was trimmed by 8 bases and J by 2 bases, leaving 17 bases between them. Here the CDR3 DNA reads TGTGCCAGCGGCGAAGGGCCGGGAGCCACAGATACGCAGTATTTT. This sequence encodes CASGEGPGATDTQYF.